The text below deals with one T cell receptor beta chain. The antigen this receptor binds is unknown. There are no base qualities to consult, and no much larger clone falls within one base. The data belong to a study of beta chain features in type 1 diabetes (dated by TCRdb to the late 2010s). With respect to the entire study: Mean age, gender distribution, total cell number and subset yield did not differ between patients and healthy donors. A total of 90 million to 140 million sorted cells were examined across all samples, and RNA yield correlated strongly with the number of cells per subset. In the study, recently diagnosed type 1 diabetes patients and matched healthy donors were compared on the TCRB repertoires of their sorted circulating CD4+ T cell subsets. Regulatory and stem cell-like memory subsets were isolated from only 8 patients and roughly 8 healthy donors, whereas naive and central memory subsets came from all 28 donors. The paper as a whole reports these results and caveats: A moderate but significant shortening of TCRB CDR3 length was observed in type 1 diabetes patients in all four CD4+ subsets. Naive, central memory and regulatory TCRB repertoires appeared more similar among patients than among healthy donors. Sequencing cDNA rather than genomic DNA could over-represent highly expressing activated cells, although activation and CD3 levels did not differ between groups. PCR might favor shorter templates, but patient and control samples were amplified and corrected together, so any skew would affect both groups equally. Because small numbers of individuals were included in the HLA sub-analyses, any influence of HLA type on TCRB rearrangement was left unresolved. At VDJ recombination sites, type 1 diabetes patients had fewer insertions and more deleted nucleotides, which implies abnormalities in thymic rearrangement.

The germline V gene sets CDR1 to MDHEN and CDR2 to SYDVKM. The CDR3 sequence holds 14 residues, the cysteine and phenylalanine included. Kept here is only the CDR3 DNA, which spans 42 bases and is read in frame from base 1. The germline V and J ends show losses of 9 bases and 10 bases respectively, and no gene match explains 10 bases of the junction. From each donor, a single peripheral blood sample of about 120 mL on average was drawn into heparinised tubes. A BD FACSAria II was used to sort naive, central memory, regulatory and stem cell-like memory CD4+ T cells with a panel that included CD45RO, CCR7, CD25, CD127, CD95 and CD27. All sorted populations exceeded 95% purity. Right away, PBMCs were isolated by Lymphoprep density gradient centrifugation and were stained directly, with no culture step. So that batch effects would be minimized, each experiment stained and sorted samples in pairs, pairing one healthy donor with one patient.

All of the isolated RNA was reverse transcribed with the High Capacity cDNA Reverse Transcription Kit, so expressed TCRB transcripts were sequenced. Deep immunoSEQ sequencing was applied to naive, central memory and regulatory T cell samples, giving an average of roughly 3.6 million total reads per sample. After sorted cells were lysed in RLT buffer, RNA was extracted with DNase-treated RNeasy Micro or Mini kits, with the choice depending on cell number. Each cell subset was processed on its own to prevent cross-contamination, while patient and healthy donor samples were processed together. The immunoSEQ multiplex PCR was used to amplify TCRB sequences from cDNA, generating 87-bp fragments that spanned the CDR3 region. Sequencing of the amplicons was done on the Illumina HiSeq platform. The authors' pipeline ran thus. PCR bias was corrected computationally using synthetic template baselines, and reads within Hamming distance 2 were collapsed, with unmergeable singletons discarded. Reads were aligned against IMGT to assign V, D and J genes, CDR3 length and insertions or deletions at six rearrangement sites. Within each subset, clonotype counts were normalized to the number of sorted cells before true diversity and Gini coefficients were calculated with the tcR R package. Repertoire sharing was quantified using the overlap coefficient calculated on TCRB nucleotide sequences. Out-of-frame TCRB sequences from naive cells were analyzed to stand in for the pre-selection repertoire. The immuneACCESS repertoire file appears here via TCRdb, limited to in-frame rearrangements. These files lack a portion of the clones; in checked studies, under half of the deficit traces to unresolved V genes, and the cause of the others is not known. Clonal size and the V and J genes are those of that table, whereas D and trimming came from the DNA. Recorded for this sample are about 700,000 clones; about an eighth of them occurred a single time. Around 0.022% of the sample rests with the top ten.

The clonotype comes from a man aged 18 to 30 with type 1 diabetes. The sequenced material came from naive CD4+ T cells from blood. This specimen's cell subset or site label, per the study, means: true naive CD4+ T cells. The receptor chain draws on TRBV28 and TRBJ2-1; 12 junctional bases match TRBD2. The DNA reads as follows: TGTGCCAGTCTTACTAGCGGGGGGCCTCCAGAGCAGTTCTTC. This is translated as CASLTSGGPPEQFF. Reference TRBV28 and TRBJ2-1 proteins supply the regions before and after the CDR3; the full variable domain is: DVKVTQSSRYLVKRTGEKVFLECVQDMDHENMFWYRQDPGLGLRLIYFSYDVKMKEKGDIPEGYSVSREKKERFSLILESASTNQTSMYLCASLTSGGPPEQFFGPGTRLTVL.